The next 20 T cell receptor beta chains were all read from a single sample in a study of control samples from healthy donors and cancer patients. Libraries were prepared by immunoSEQ multiplex PCR; TCRdb keeps only in-frame clonotypes and omits some of them. This table has some 140,000 clones, about nine tenths appearing once. The sequencing input was blood. Receptors were obtained from a man aged 25 to 40 in good health.

The chain has TRBV11-3 and TRBJ1-1, with D unclear. From germline, CDR1 is SGHNT and CDR2 YENEEA. V gave up 2 bases and J gave up 3 bases, with 4 bases separating them. CDR3 length: 12 amino acids. The CDR3 is CASSLLDTEAFF. DNA for the CDR3: TGTGCCAGCAGCTTATTGGACACTGAAGCTTTCTTT.

The chain carries TRBV9 and TRBJ2-3; no clear D. Germline values: CDR1 SGDLS, CDR2 YYNGEE. Trimming removed 0 bases at V and 2 bases at J, with 7 bases between. The CDR3 consists of 14 residues. The CDR3 sequence is CASSVGAHTDTQYF. In DNA form, the CDR3 reads TGTGCCAGCAGCGTAGGTGCCCACACAGATACGCAGTATTTT.

This chain joins TRBV23-1 and TRBJ1-4; D is unclear. TRBV23-1 carries the ORF label, with uncertain function. Trimming removed 0 bases from V and 4 bases from J, with 12 bases in between. The CDR3 runs to 16 residues. The CDR3 nucleotides read TGCGCCAGCAGTCAATCGAGGTGGTCCTATAATGAAAAACTGTTTTTT. Protein product: CASSQSRWSYNEKLFF.

V usage is TRBV4-1 and J usage is TRBJ2-7; 8 bases fit TRBD2. Germline loops: CDR1 MGHRA, CDR2 YSYEKL. Trimming at V came to 1 base and at J to 0 bases, leaving 2 bases not matched to a gene. CDR3 length: 15 amino acids. The CDR3 coding sequence is TGCGCCAGCAGCCAAGGACTAGCGAGCTCCTACGAGCAGTACTTC. It is translated as CASSQGLASSYEQYF.

This clone was seen more than once but under ten times. The chain recombines TRBV5-4 with TRBJ2-3; 7 bases line up with TRBD2. This CDR3 is 13 amino acids long. Germline loops: CDR1 SGHNT, CDR2 YYREEE (reference sequence). V dropped 6 bases and J dropped 1; count of bases not matched to a gene: 2. The CDR3 loop is CASKSGGTDTQYF. In nucleotides, the CDR3 is TGTGCCAGCAAAAGCGGGGGCACAGATACGCAGTATTTT.

This chain connects TRBV2 to TRBJ1-2; 7 bases map to TRBD1. The CDR3 extends over 14 amino acids. Losses at the gene ends were 2 bases for V and 4 bases for J; bases not matched to a gene: 4. Germline V gene sequence: CDR1 SNHLY, CDR2 FYNNEI. CDR3 protein: CASSERGPGYGYTF. The CDR3 DNA reads TGTGCCAGCAGTGAAAGGGGGCCCGGCTATGGCTACACCTTC.

The J gene is TRBJ1-5, the V gene TRBV2; no firm D call. CDR3 length: 15 residues. Germline V gives CDR1 SNHLY, CDR2 FYNNEI. V was cut by 8 bases and J by 7 bases, with 21 bases left in between. As DNA, the CDR3 is TGTGCCAGCTCAAGAACCCCTGACATATTACAGCCCCAGCATTTT. Its protein is CASSRTPDILQPQHF.

The V gene is TRBV2, the J gene TRBJ2-3, with TRBD1 matching 7 bases. V dropped 3 bases and J dropped 5; count of bases not matched to a gene: 8. The CDR3 extends over 15 amino acids. Per the germline V gene, CDR1 is SNHLY and CDR2 is FYNNEI. The CDR3, as DNA: TGTGCCAGCAGTGAGCCCCAAGACAGGGTAGATACGCAGTATTTT. Its translation: CASSEPQDRVDTQYF.

This sequence joins TRBV5-4 and TRBJ2-5; the match to TRBD2 covers 7 bases. After removal of 4 bases from V and 2 bases from J, the junction contained 11 bases not matched to a gene. Germline V gene data show CDR1 as SGHNT and CDR2 as YYREEE (reference sequence). The CDR3 consists of 16 residues. The CDR3 here is CASSLRGVGAQETQYF. CDR3 DNA: TGTGCCAGCAGCCTACGGGGGGTAGGGGCGCAAGAGACCCAGTACTTC. Drawing the rest from reference TRBV5-4 and TRBJ2-5, the complete variable domain is ETGVTQSPTHLIKTRGQQVTLRCSSQSGHNTVSWYQQALGQGPQFIFQYYREEENGRGNFPPRFSGLQFPNYSSELNVNALELDDSALYLCASSLRGVGAQETQYFGPGTRLLVL.

The CDR3 loop is CASSYPLDRGNTEAFF. In nucleotides, the CDR3 is TGTGCCAGCAGTTACCCGCTGGACAGGGGGAACACTGAAGCTTTCTTT. The gene calls are TRBV6-6 and TRBJ1-1, with TRBD1 matching 9 bases. The ends lost 2 bases at V and 1 base at J; junction bases unmatched: 5. Germline CDR1 MNHNY, CDR2 SVGAGI (reference sequence). The CDR3 extends over 16 amino acids.

The chain has TRBV7-2 and TRBJ2-1; D is undetermined. CDR3 size: 13 residues. With 4 bases removed from V and 6 bases from J, the gap between germline ends came to 10 bases. Germline values: CDR1 SGHTA, CDR2 FQGNSA. The CDR3 nucleotides read TGTGCCAGCAGCTCAACAGCATTCAATGAGCAGTTCTTC. This codes for CASSSTAFNEQFF.

The gene calls are TRBV2 and TRBJ2-7; TRBD2 might be the D (6 bases). CDR1 is SNHLY and CDR2 is FYNNEI in the germline V gene. V was clipped by 3 bases and J by 6 bases, with 12 bases between them. This CDR3 contains 13 residues. In DNA form, the CDR3 reads TGTGCCAGCAGTGAGGGGGGTGACGGCGAGCAGTACTTC. Translating it yields CASSEGGDGEQYF.

This sequence joins TRBV19 and TRBJ1-5; D remains unclear. The CDR3 has 14 residues. The germline CDR1 and CDR2 sequences are LNHDA and SQIVND (reference sequence). V was cut by 3 bases and J by 7 bases, with 13 bases left in between. In DNA, the CDR3 is TGTGCCAGTAGTATCCCTCCCGGTGGCCAGCCCCAGCATTTT. Amino acid sequence: CASSIPPGGQPQHF.

CDR3 coding DNA: TGTGCCAGCAGTCCCTATTACAATGAGCAGTTCTTC. Encoded protein: CASSPYYNEQFF. The J gene is TRBJ2-1, the V gene TRBV28; unclear D gene. Trimming took 5 bases from V and 4 from J, leaving 6 bases between them. Germline V gene data show CDR1 as MDHEN and CDR2 as SYDVKM. There are 12 residues in the CDR3.

This clone was found once. This chain joins TRBV12-5 and TRBJ2-5; TRBD1 matches at 12 bases. V gave up 6 bases and J gave up 5 bases; unmatched junction bases: 7. The CDR3 covers 15 residues. Germline lookup yields CDR1 LGHNT and CDR2 FRNRAP. The CDR3 spells CASGRGQGALETQYF. CDR3 coding DNA: TGTGCTAGTGGCCGGGGACAGGGGGCCTTGGAGACCCAGTACTTC. The full variable domain, its missing parts supplied by reference TRBV12-5 and TRBJ2-5, is DARVTQTPRHKVTEMGQEVTMRCQPILGHNTVFWYRQTMMQGLELLAYFRNRAPLDDSGMPKDRFSAEMPDATLATLKIQPSEPRDSAVYFCASGRGQGALETQYFGPGTRLLVL.

The V and J genes are TRBV6-5 and TRBJ1-2; 7 bases line up with TRBD1. This CDR3 comprises 14 residues. The germline CDR1 and CDR2 sequences are MNHEY and SVGAGI. The V segment lost 6 bases and the J segment 0 bases; nucleotides outside the gene matches: 4. CDR3 amino acids: CASRYGQANYGYTF. The CDR3, as DNA: TGTGCCAGCAGATATGGACAGGCTAACTATGGCTACACCTTC.

The table lists this clone with a count of one. V gene TRBV7-2 combines with J gene TRBJ1-3; tentative D call: TRBD1 (6 bases). Trimming shortened V by 6 bases and J by 0 bases, and 12 bases separated the two germline ends. Per germline, CDR1 SGHTA and CDR2 FQGNSA. CDR3 length: 15 amino acids. As DNA, the CDR3 is TGTGCCAGCAGGAGACAGGACTTCTCTGGAAACACCATATATTTT. This gives the protein CASRRQDFSGNTIYF.

This clone was recorded a few times. The chain joins TRBV6-1 to TRBJ1-3; D is uncertain. Looked up from germline, CDR1 is MNHNS and CDR2 is SASEGT. The CDR3 has 14 amino acids. V was pared by 3 bases and J by 0 bases, with 6 bases between. CDR3 sequence: CASSEGYSGNTIYF. CDR3 bases: TGTGCCAGCAGTGAGGGATACTCTGGAAACACCATATATTTT.

The chain is built from TRBV28 and TRBJ2-5; no firm D call. The V gene's germline CDR1 is MDHEN and CDR2 SYDVKM. This CDR3 contains 13 residues. The V gene lost 8 bases and the J gene lost 1 base, with 11 bases spanning the gap. As DNA, the CDR3 is TGTGCCAGCTCTCAGAGTGGCCAAGAGACCCAGTACTTC. It yields the protein CASSQSGQETQYF.

J is TRBJ1-4 and V is TRBV5-1; 10 bases map to TRBD1. Germline assignment: CDR1 SGHRS and CDR2 YFSETQ. The trim removed 4 bases at V and 8 bases at J, leaving 8 bases unmatched. There are 15 residues in the CDR3. CDR3 nucleotides: TGCGCCAGCAGCGTGAGACAGGGGGCCAGGGAAAAACTGTTTTTT. Protein sequence: CASSVRQGAREKLFF.